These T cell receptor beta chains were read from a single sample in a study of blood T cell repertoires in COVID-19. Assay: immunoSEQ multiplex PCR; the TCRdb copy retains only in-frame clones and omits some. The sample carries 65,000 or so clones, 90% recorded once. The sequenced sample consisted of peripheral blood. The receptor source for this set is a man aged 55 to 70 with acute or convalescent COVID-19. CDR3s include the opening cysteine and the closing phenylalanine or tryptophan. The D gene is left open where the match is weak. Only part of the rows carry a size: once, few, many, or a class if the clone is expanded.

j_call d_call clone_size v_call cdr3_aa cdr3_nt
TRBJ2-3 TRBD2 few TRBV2 CASSLSGGRGDTQYF TGTGCCAGCAGTCTTAGCGGGGGCCGGGGGGATACGCAGTATTTT
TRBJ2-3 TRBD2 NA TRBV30 CAFTRGGEDTQYF TGTGCCTTCACGCGGGGGGGAGAAGATACGCAGTATTTT
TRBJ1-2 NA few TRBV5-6 CASSSSEGYTF TGTGCCAGCAGCTCGAGCGAAGGCTACACCTTC
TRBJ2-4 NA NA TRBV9 CASSVTGEGIQYF TGTGCCAGCAGCGTAACCGGCGAGGGCATTCAGTACTTC
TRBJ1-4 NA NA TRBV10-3 CAISAGVGATNEKLFF TGTGCCATCAGTGCGGGGGTCGGGGCAACTAATGAAAAACTGTTTTTT
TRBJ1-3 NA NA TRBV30 CAWSSSYSGNTIYF TGTGCCTGGAGTTCCAGTTACTCTGGAAACACCATATATTTT
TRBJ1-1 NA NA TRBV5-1 CASRPSTGNTEAFF TGCGCCAGCAGACCGTCAACAGGGAACACTGAAGCTTTCTTT
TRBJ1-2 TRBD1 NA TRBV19 CASSTDRFGGYTF TGTGCCAGTAGTACGGACAGGTTTGGTGGCTACACCTTC
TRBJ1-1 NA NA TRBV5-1 CASSWHREGTEAFF TGCGCCAGCAGCTGGCACAGGGAGGGCACTGAAGCTTTCTTT
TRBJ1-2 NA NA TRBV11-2 CASSSRQRTVELDGYTF TGTGCCAGCAGCTCTAGACAGCGAACGGTAGAGCTGGATGGCTACACCTTC
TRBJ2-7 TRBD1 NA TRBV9 CASTPGQGAGEQYF TGTGCCAGCACACCGGGACAGGGGGCGGGAGAGCAGTACTTC
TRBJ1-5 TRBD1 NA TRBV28 CASSLSDREYQPQHF TGTGCCAGCAGTTTATCGGACAGGGAGTATCAGCCCCAGCATTTT
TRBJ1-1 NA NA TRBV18 CASSPFFRLTGVNTEAFF TGTGCCAGCTCACCATTCTTTCGGTTGACAGGAGTTAATACTGAAGCTTTCTTT
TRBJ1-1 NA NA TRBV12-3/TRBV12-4 CASSPREAGEAFF TGTGCCAGCAGCCCGCGAGAGGCCGGTGAAGCTTTCTTT
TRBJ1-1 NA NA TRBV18 CASSPLTTRDSEAFF TGTGCCAGCTCACCACTAACTACCCGGGACTCTGAAGCTTTCTTT
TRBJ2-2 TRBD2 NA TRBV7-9 CASSHRWGLAGVNTGELFF TGTGCCAGCAGCCATCGTTGGGGATTAGCGGGGGTAAACACCGGGGAGCTGTTTTTT
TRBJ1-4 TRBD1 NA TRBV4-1 CASSKQGGQRNEKLFF TGCGCCAGCAGCAAACAAGGGGGACAGCGCAATGAAAAACTGTTTTTT
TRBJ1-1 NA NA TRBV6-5 CASTNGANTEAFF TGTGCCAGCACCAATGGGGCGAACACTGAAGCTTTCTTT
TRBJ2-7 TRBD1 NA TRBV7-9 CASSPVLWTGTHEQYF TGTGCCAGCAGCCCCGTTTTGTGGACAGGGACCCACGAGCAGTACTTC
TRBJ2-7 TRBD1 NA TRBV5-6 CASSLKGQGYLEQYF TGTGCCAGCAGCTTGAAGGGACAGGGGTATCTCGAGCAGTACTTC
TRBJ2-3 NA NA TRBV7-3 CASSPSAVTDTQYF TGTGCCAGCAGCCCTAGCGCCGTCACAGATACGCAGTATTTT
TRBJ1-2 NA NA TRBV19 CASSMGGLGSGGYTF TGTGCCAGTAGTATGGGGGGACTGGGTTCAGGCGGCTACACCTTC
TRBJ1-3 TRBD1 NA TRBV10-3 CAVGQSSSGNTIYF TGTGCCGTGGGACAGTCGAGCTCTGGAAACACCATATATTTT
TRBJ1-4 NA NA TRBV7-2 CASSPARATNEKLFF TGTGCCAGCAGCCCCGCCAGGGCGACTAATGAAAAACTGTTTTTT
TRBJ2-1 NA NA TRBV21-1 CASSNLTGIEQFF TGTGCCAGCAGCAACCTGACAGGGATTGAGCAGTTCTTC
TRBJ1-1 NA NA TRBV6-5 CASSYSRVQPEAFF TGTGCCAGCAGTTACTCGCGGGTTCAGCCTGAAGCTTTCTTT
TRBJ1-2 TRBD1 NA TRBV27 CASSIPKGAVTF TGTGCCAGCAGTATCCCGAAGGGGGCGGTCACCTTC
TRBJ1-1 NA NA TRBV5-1 CASSFSGWDTEAFF TGCGCCAGCAGCTTCTCGGGGTGGGACACTGAAGCTTTCTTT
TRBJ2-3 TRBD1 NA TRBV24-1 CATSDPGQGFADTQYF TGTGCCACCAGTGATCCGGGACAGGGATTTGCAGATACGCAGTATTTT
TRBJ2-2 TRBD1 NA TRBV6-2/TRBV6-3 CASSYSGYRDRGIANTGELFF TGTGCCAGCAGTTACTCCGGGTACCGGGACAGGGGTATCGCGAACACCGGGGAGCTGTTTTTT
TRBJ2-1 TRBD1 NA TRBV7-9 CASSERGQLNEQFF TGTGCCAGCAGCGAAAGGGGACAGTTGAATGAGCAGTTCTTC
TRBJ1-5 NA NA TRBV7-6 CASTTEQPQHF TGTGCCAGCACCACAGAACAGCCCCAGCATTTT
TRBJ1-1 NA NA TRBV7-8 CASSWPPRF TGTGCCAGCAGCTGGCCTCCGAGGTTT
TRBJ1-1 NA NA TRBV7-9 CASSRAAEAFF TGTGCCAGCAGCCGCGCCGCTGAAGCTTTCTTT
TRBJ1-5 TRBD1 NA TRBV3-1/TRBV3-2 CASSQGQDSNQPQHF TGTGCCAGCAGCCAGGGACAGGATAGCAATCAGCCCCAGCATTTT
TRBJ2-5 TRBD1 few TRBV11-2 CASSLGTGVSGMVTQYF TGTGCCAGCAGCTTAGGGACAGGGGTCTCGGGGATGGTGACCCAGTACTTC
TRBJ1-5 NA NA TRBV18 CASSPGTGGNQPQHF TGTGCCAGCTCACCAGGGACGGGAGGGAATCAGCCCCAGCATTTT
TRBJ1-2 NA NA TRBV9 CASTAEFNYGYTF TGTGCCAGCACCGCGGAATTTAACTATGGCTACACCTTC
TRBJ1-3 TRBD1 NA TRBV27 CASSSRQGPGNTIYF TGTGCCAGCAGTTCGCGACAGGGTCCTGGAAACACCATATATTTT
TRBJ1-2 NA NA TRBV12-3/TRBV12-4 CASSLVGVGGYTF TGTGCCAGCAGTTTAGTCGGGGTTGGCGGCTACACCTTC
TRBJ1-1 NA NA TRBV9 CASSVRGSGTEAFF TGTGCCAGCAGCGTAAGGGGTTCTGGCACTGAAGCTTTCTTT
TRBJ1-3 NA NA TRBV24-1 CATSDPTGPGNTIYF TGTGCCACCAGTGATCCCACAGGGCCCGGAAACACCATATATTTT
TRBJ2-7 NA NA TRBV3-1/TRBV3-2 CASTPETGPYEQYF TGTGCCAGCACCCCCGAGACAGGACCCTACGAGCAGTACTTC
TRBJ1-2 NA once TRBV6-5 CASSTRGGGYTF TGTGCCAGCAGTACGCGGGGAGGGGGCTACACCTTC
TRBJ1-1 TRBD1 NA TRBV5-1 CASSFRQGWSTEAFF TGCGCCAGCAGCTTTAGACAGGGATGGTCCACTGAAGCTTTCTTT
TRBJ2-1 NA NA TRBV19 CASSIRTGYENEQFF TGTGCCAGTAGTATAAGAACAGGGTATGAGAATGAGCAGTTCTTC
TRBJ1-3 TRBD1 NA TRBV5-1 CASSLDRGHSGNTIYF TGCGCCAGCAGCTTGGATAGGGGGCACTCTGGAAACACCATATATTTT
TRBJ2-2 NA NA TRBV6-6 CASTQTGGNTGELFF TGTGCCAGCACCCAAACGGGGGGCAACACCGGGGAGCTGTTTTTT